This T cell receptor (beta chain) was recorded in a study of shared clonotypes between healthy human individuals (dated by TCRdb to 2019 to 2021). Looking at the study overall: The cohort included three men and a couple of women between 18 and 49 years of age. The study deeply sequenced blood TCR repertoires of about five healthy adults to estimate repertoire size and the extent of clonotype sharing between individuals. To increase sequencing depth and limit assay-specific biases, different laboratories used diverse techniques to prepare libraries and sequence TCR repertoires. For each donor, CD4 naive and CD4 memory were each run on three plates, CD8 naive on two plates, and CD8 memory on one plate. Leukapheresis yielded between about 0.8 and 9.5 billion PBMCs per donor.

The donors were healthy, HIV-negative adults with no recently reported acute infections or vaccinations. All donors were Caucasian adults living in Nashville, Tennessee, USA. CD4+ T cells were enriched by magnetic negative selection; naive cells were then positively selected on CD45RA, and the negative fraction formed the memory subset. Blood was obtained by leukapheresis, after which PBMCs were separated by Ficoll-Histopaque density gradient centrifugation and cryopreserved in liquid nitrogen vapor phase. Analytical flow cytometry was used to check the purity and quantity of every magnetically sorted T cell population. From each sorted fraction, genomic DNA was isolated and quantified by UV absorbance on a Nanodrop 2000c. As concerns this clone: Its antigen remains unidentified. No qualities accompany the bases; no much larger clone lies one base away.

There are 15 amino acids in the CDR3, from cysteine to phenylalanine inclusive. The DNA shown is the 45-base CDR3, in frame from base 1. CDR1 and CDR2 are drawn from the germline V gene: SGHVS, FQNEAQ. V lost 1 base and J lost 0 bases; the stretch between them is 7 bases long. Using the deep immunoSEQ assay, TCR CDR3 regions were amplified from genomic DNA by multiplex PCR. Genomic DNA extracted from each cell subset was distributed evenly over all wells of several immunoSEQ 96-well plates, and each plate served as one replicate. Each replicate PCR for sorted subsets received about 210 ng genomic DNA, equal to roughly 29,000 T cell genomes. Purified libraries were quantified with a Qubit 3.0 fluorometer, sized on a Bioanalyzer 2100, and re-quantified with the KAPA Library Quantification kit. Every immunoSEQ 96-well plate was sequenced on a dedicated single-read 150-cycle Illumina NextSeq 550 flow cell. In the original analysis: The immunoSEQ output contained only junctional sequences without quality scores, so filtering could not match that applied to full-length reads. Sequences were annotated with PyIR, a Python wrapper for IgBLAST v1.9, using IMGT germline references to assign V/J genes and CDR3. Reads were filtered out if the reads had weak V/J assignments (E-value above 1e-6), no CDR3, stop codons, out-of-frame junctions, or ambiguous translated residues. A V3J clonotype was defined by an identical inferred V gene, J gene, and CDR3 amino acid sequence. Percentage overlap between repertoires was computed as shared unique clonotypes divided by the size of the smaller repertoire. Repertoire richness was assessed with RTK rarefaction, the Chao1 estimator, and Recon v2.1 estimates of unobserved clonotypes. Generation probabilities were computed with OLGA for all TCRbeta clonotypes obtained by the gDNA method from four donors. Imported from immuneACCESS, the table was reduced by TCRdb to in-frame sequences with V and J called. These copies leave out some clones; in studies compared against another copy, an unresolved V gene accounts for under half, and the cause of the remainder is not known. For V, J and clone size, that table is used; D and trimming come from the DNA. The table for this sample lists over a million clones; 75% to 80% of them were counted only once. Of the sample, 0.5% to 0.65% falls within the top ten clones.

Broader findings and caveats from the paper: Sampling was restricted to blood, and TCR repertoires in tissue are likely to differ from TCR repertoires in blood. Rarefaction of sorted-subset datasets indicated incomplete sequencing despite the large sequencing depth. Compared with non-shared clonotypes, the clonotypes found in all four sorted-subset donors had higher generation probabilities. Naive subsets generally had larger estimated clonotype richness than memory subsets. The small number of donors limited the genetic and exposure-history diversity represented. Sharing across several donors was observed for roughly 5% of naive CD4, 3.5% of naive CD8, roughly 2.3% of memory CD4, and roughly 0.4% of memory CD8 clonotypes. Pairwise subsampling led to the expectation that sequencing depth would affect the degree of clonotype sharing among donors.

The sample taken for sequencing was memory CD4+ T cells from PBMCs. Interpreted using the paper, the cell subset or site label stands for: CD45RA-negative fraction. This sequence was found in a man between 18 and 29 years old in good health. Some clones in this sample may be carry-over from other donors' samples. The chain links TRBV7-8 with TRBJ2-1; the D gene cannot be resolved reliably. Here is the DNA: TGTGCCAGCAGCTTAGGGGCGGCCTCCTACAATGAGCAGTTCTTC. Its translation is CASSLGAASYNEQFF.